The 9 T cell receptor beta chains reported below all come from one sample, sequenced in a study of blood T cell repertoires in COVID-19. Sequenced by immunoSEQ multiplex PCR; TCRdb stores in-frame clones only, minus some. The sample records 200,000 to 250,000 clones, roughly nine tenths being singletons. The specimen was peripheral blood. These receptor sequences come from a young woman who had recovered from COVID-19.

The gene calls are TRBV6-2 or TRBV6-3 and TRBJ1-5; TRBD1 agrees at 8 bases. The germline gives CDR1 MNHEY, CDR2 SVGEGT. This CDR3 has 16 residues. Unmatched junction bases numbered 12, after V lost 4 bases and J lost 7 bases. DNA of the CDR3: TGTGCCAGCAGTTCTAGTCGCAGGGGGCTTTTACAGCCCCAGCATTTT. This codes for CASSSSRRGLLQPQHF.

This clone was seen only a few times. The chain joins TRBV13 to TRBJ2-7; D is uncertain. Looked up from germline, CDR1 is PRHDT and CDR2 is FYEKMQ (reference sequence). V was cut by 0 bases and J by 0 bases, with 6 bases left in between. The CDR3 spans 14 residues. For the CDR3, the DNA is TGTGCCAGCAGCTTAGGGAGGATCTCCTACGAGCAGTACTTC. Protein product: CASSLGRISYEQYF.

The genes are TRBV19 and TRBJ1-5, with 7 bases identical to TRBD1. This CDR3 region has 15 residues. Germline CDR1 and CDR2: LNHDA and SQIVND (reference sequence). V lost 7 bases to trimming and J lost 0 bases; unmatched junction nucleotides: 6. CDR3 in DNA: TGTGCCAGTATTTCGACAGGGAATAGCAATCAGCCCCAGCATTTT. This codes for CASISTGNSNQPQHF.

The CDR3 DNA sequence: TGTGCCAGCAGCCAAGATTCGGGACAGACAATGCCCCAAGAGACCCAGTACTTC. Translated: CASSQDSGQTMPQETQYF. The chain employs TRBV3-1 (or the pseudogene TRBV3-2) and TRBJ2-5; TRBD1 matches 7 bases. Germline lookup yields CDR1 LGHDT and CDR2 YNNKEL (reference sequence). The V segment lost 0 bases and the J segment 1 base; nucleotides outside the gene matches: 11. The CDR3 length is 18 residues.

This clone was seen a handful of times. The V and J genes are TRBV30 and TRBJ1-1; D might be TRBD1 (5 bases). Trimming removed 4 bases at V and 9 bases at J, with 15 bases between. The germline CDR1 and CDR2 sequences are GTSNPN and SVGIG (reference sequence). The length of the CDR3 is 12 residues. The DNA of the CDR3 is TGTGCCTGGAAACGGCAGGGTAGAAAAGCTTTCTTT. Amino acids: CAWKRQGRKAFF.

V and J are TRBV7-2 and TRBJ1-1; 9 nucleotides line up with TRBD1. CDR1 SGHTA and CDR2 FQGNSA come from the germline V gene. The CDR3 spans 14 residues. Trimming took 4 bases from V and 5 from J; bases not matched to a gene: 5. CDR3 coding DNA: TGTGCCAGCAGCTGGGGACAGGGTCGGACTGAAGCTTTCTTT. Encoded protein: CASSWGQGRTEAFF.

The rearrangement joins TRBV18 to TRBJ2-5, with a weak D call TRBD1 (6 bases). Germline V CDR1 and CDR2: KGHSH, LQKENI. The V end was cut by 6 bases, the J end by 5 bases, with 19 bases between. The CDR3 sequence is 15 residues long. The CDR3 DNA is TGTGCCAGCTCCCGCAATCTACAGGGAAGGGAGACCCAGTACTTC. This translates into CASSRNLQGRETQYF.

This chain uses TRBV3-1 (or the pseudogene TRBV3-2) with TRBJ2-3; D is possibly TRBD1 (5 bases). V was pared by 0 bases and J by 4 bases, with 8 bases between. CDR3 length: 14 residues. Germline CDR1 reads LGHDT; CDR2 reads YNNKEL (reference sequence). CDR3 amino acids: CASSQEAGSDTQYF. Written as DNA, the CDR3 is TGTGCCAGCAGCCAAGAAGCAGGGTCAGATACGCAGTATTTT.

The V and J genes are TRBV5-5 and TRBJ2-7, with 11 bases that match TRBD1. The CDR3 spans 15 residues. Germline values: CDR1 SGHKS, CDR2 YYEKEE (reference sequence). Trimming removed 4 bases from V and 1 base from J; junction bases left unmatched: 4. The CDR3 DNA sequence: TGTGCCAGCAGCAATCGGGACAGGGGGTCCTACGAGCAGTACTTC. It yields the protein CASSNRDRGSYEQYF.